The 23 T cell receptor beta chains below were found in one sample sequenced in a study of T cell changes during pregnancy in multiple sclerosis. The data were produced by immunoSEQ multiplex PCR, yet TCRdb's version contains in-frame clones alone and is incomplete. The sample records 35,000 to 50,000 clones, roughly nine tenths being singletons. Sequenced material: CD4+ T cells from peripheral blood mononuclear cells, taken in the first trimester of pregnancy. The source of these receptors is a female donor with multiple sclerosis, enrolled in a pregnancy study.

This sequence joins TRBV29-1 and TRBJ2-1; 8 bases are a match to TRBD2. V lost 8 bases to trimming and J lost 5 bases; unmatched junction nucleotides: 8. Looked up from germline, CDR1 is SQVTM and CDR2 is ANQGSEA. The CDR3 totals 13 residues. CDR3 loop: CSKLAEFDNEQFF. The CDR3, as DNA: TGCAGCAAACTAGCGGAGTTTGACAATGAGCAGTTCTTC.

This clone was seen only once. The chain couples TRBV7-2 to TRBJ2-3; 7 bases align to TRBD1. Germline CDR1 is SGHTA and CDR2 is FQGNSA. The ends lost 5 bases at V and 0 bases at J; junction bases unmatched: 8. The CDR3 is made up of 16 amino acids. CDR3 in amino acids: CASSRQSGGSTDTQYF. CDR3 nucleotides: TGTGCCAGCAGCCGGCAGTCAGGGGGTAGCACAGATACGCAGTATTTT.

The chain is built from TRBV28 and TRBJ2-7; 16 bases are shared with TRBD2. Germline assignment: CDR1 MDHEN and CDR2 SYDVKM. This CDR3 comprises 14 residues. The V gene end was trimmed by 3 bases and the J gene end by 12 bases; junction bases not matched to a gene: 5. The CDR3 here is CASSFGTSGRALYF. CDR3 bases: TGTGCCAGCAGTTTTGGGACTAGCGGGAGGGCTCTGTACTTC. The full variable domain, completed using reference TRBV28 and TRBJ2-7, is DVKVTQSSRYLVKRTGEKVFLECVQDMDHENMFWYRQDPGLGLRLIYFSYDVKMKEKGDIPEGYSVSREKKERFSLILESASTNQTSMYLCASSFGTSGRALYFGPGTRLTVT.

The genes are TRBV14 and TRBJ1-3; D is unclear. Trimming removed 4 bases from V and 0 bases from J, with 10 bases in between. Germline CDR1 and CDR2: SGHDN and FVKESK. The CDR3 runs 15 residues. DNA for the CDR3: TGTGCCAGCAGCCCCAACATGCTCTCTGGAAACACCATATATTTT. The encoded protein is CASSPNMLSGNTIYF.

CDR3 bases: TGTGCCAGTAGTATAGGCGGGAAACCCCCCTATGAGCAGTTCTTC. Its translation: CASSIGGKPPYEQFF. The chain joins TRBV19 to TRBJ2-1, with D maybe TRBD2 (6 bases). Deletions cut 1 base from V and 8 bases from J, with 15 bases between. Germline V gene data show CDR1 as LNHDA and CDR2 as SQIVND (reference sequence). The CDR3 extends over 15 amino acids. The whole variable domain, remainder taken from reference TRBV19 and TRBJ2-1, is DGGITQSPKYLFRKEGQNVTLSCEQNLNHDAMYWYRQDPGQGLRLIYYSQIVNDFQKGDIAEGYSVSREKKESFPLTVTSAQKNPTAFYLCASSIGGKPPYEQFFGPGTRLTVL.

This chain links TRBV19 with TRBJ2-1; TRBD2 matches 12 bases. The V gene's germline CDR1 is LNHDA and CDR2 SQIVND (reference sequence). The CDR3 is made up of 19 amino acids. Germline trimming cut 3 bases from V and 8 bases from J; bases unmatched to any gene: 17. CDR3 sequence (DNA): TGTGCCAGTAGTATCCTTTTTACTAGCGGGAGGAACCTTAGGGATGAGCAGTTCTTC. Translation: CASSILFTSGRNLRDEQFF.

The chain has TRBV7-2 and TRBJ2-3; 12 bases agree with TRBD2. After removal of 5 bases from V and 2 bases from J, the junction contained 5 bases not matched to a gene. The CDR3 loop spans 16 amino acids. Germline values: CDR1 SGHTA, CDR2 FQGNSA. CDR3 loop: CASSVLAGGSTDTQYF. The CDR3 region has the DNA TGTGCCAGCAGCGTACTAGCGGGAGGCTCCACAGATACGCAGTATTTT. The full variable domain, its missing parts supplied by reference TRBV7-2 and TRBJ2-3, is GAGVSQSPSNKVTEKGKDVELRCDPISGHTALYWYRQSLGQGLEFLIYFQGNSAPDKSGLPSDRFSAERTGGSVSTLTIQRTQQEDSAVYLCASSVLAGGSTDTQYFGPGTRLTVL.

The CDR3 loop is CASGTGSRNTQYF. The CDR3 DNA is TGTGCCAGCGGGACAGGGAGTAGGAATACGCAGTATTTT. The chain uses TRBV6-1 and TRBJ2-3; 9 bases fit TRBD1. Looked up from germline, CDR1 is MNHNS and CDR2 is SASEGT. J lost 7 bases, V lost 8 bases, and 7 bases had no gene match. This CDR3 spans 13 amino acids.

The V call is TRBV19, the J call TRBJ2-1; D may be TRBD2 (6 bases). In germline, CDR1 is LNHDA, CDR2 SQIVND (reference sequence). This CDR3 region has 19 residues. Trimming removed 3 bases from V and 8 bases from J, with 29 bases in between. Here the CDR3 reads CASSMRIGGIRRGRYEQFF. The CDR3 bases are TGTGCCAGTAGTATGCGTATTGGAGGGATCCGGCGGGGTAGGTATGAGCAGTTCTTC.

V usage is TRBV7-6 and J usage is TRBJ2-5, with 8 bases identical to TRBD2. Germline values: CDR1 SGHVS, CDR2 FNYEAQ. The V segment lost 0 bases and the J segment 1 base; nucleotides outside the gene matches: 10. The CDR3 is 18 amino acids. CDR3 sequence reads: CASSLALVGREVQETQYF. The CDR3, as DNA: TGTGCCAGCAGCTTAGCGCTTGTCGGGCGGGAGGTCCAAGAGACCCAGTACTTC.

This chain joins TRBV28 and TRBJ1-3; the D is unclear. CDR1 and CDR2 (germline): MDHEN, SYDVKM. The germline V and J ends were trimmed by 6 bases and 2 bases, with 26 bases remaining between them. The CDR3 is made up of 19 amino acids. CDR3 sequence: CASSLTWFRRQKTGNTIYF. The CDR3, as DNA: TGTGCCAGCAGCCTAACGTGGTTCAGGCGACAAAAAACTGGAAACACCATATATTTT.

The gene calls are TRBV29-1 and TRBJ2-1; 8 positions agree with TRBD1. With 6 bases clipped from V and 3 bases from J, the junction kept 7 bases outside the gene matches. This CDR3 has 14 residues. Germline V CDR1 and CDR2: SQVTM, ANQGSEA. CDR3 sequence: CSVFLGQVYNEQFF. CDR3 bases: TGCAGCGTCTTTTTGGGACAGGTCTACAATGAGCAGTTCTTC.

This clone has just one count. The gene calls are TRBV11-2 and TRBJ1-3; D remains unclear. The CDR3 runs to 14 residues. Deletions cut 7 bases from V and 4 bases from J, with 14 bases between. The V gene's germline CDR1 is SGHAT and CDR2 FQNNGV. CDR3 amino acids: CASTLGSKGNTIYF. DNA of the CDR3: TGTGCCAGCACCCTAGGGAGTAAGGGAAACACCATATATTTT.

This clone was found a few times. The rearrangement links TRBV18 to TRBJ2-1, with 10 nucleotides matching TRBD2. The CDR3 length is 14 residues. Trimming cost V 3 bases and J 10 bases; bases outside gene matches: 6. The V gene's germline CDR1 is KGHSH and CDR2 LQKENI. The CDR3 DNA is TGTGCCAGCTCACCGAGGACTAGCGGACCAGAGCAGTTCTTC. Translated: CASSPRTSGPEQFF.

V gene TRBV28 combines with J gene TRBJ2-7; TRBD2 agrees at 13 bases. Looked up from germline, CDR1 is MDHEN and CDR2 is SYDVKM. J gave up 4 bases and V 6 bases, and 15 bases lay outside the gene matches. The CDR3 loop spans 18 amino acids. For the CDR3, the DNA is TGTGCCAGCAGATCGCCGGGACTAGCGGGAACCTTCCTTTACGAGCAGTACTTC. It yields the protein CASRSPGLAGTFLYEQYF.

This chain connects TRBV28 to TRBJ1-5; D not resolved. V was pared by 5 bases and J by 1 base, with 6 bases between. The CDR3 is 13 amino acids. Germline values: CDR1 MDHEN, CDR2 SYDVKM. CDR3 sequence: CASSLRSNQPQHF. For the CDR3, the DNA is TGTGCCAGCAGTCTTAGAAGCAATCAGCCCCAGCATTTT.

V and J are TRBV30 and TRBJ1-3; unclear D gene. The CDR3 is 16 amino acids. V was shortened by 4 bases and J by 0 bases, with 16 bases between the two germline ends. Germline V CDR1 and CDR2: GTSNPN, SVGIG (reference sequence). In DNA form, the CDR3 reads TGTGCCTGGATTCCTTCCAGGATGAGCTCTGGAAACACCATATATTTT. As protein: CAWIPSRMSSGNTIYF.

This rearrangement joins TRBV4-3 to TRBJ1-2; D uncertain. This CDR3 contains 13 residues. Germline assignment: CDR1 LGHNA and CDR2 YSLEER. Trimming cost V 3 bases and J 1 base, with 6 bases left between them. The CDR3 loop is CASSQEGNYGYTF. As DNA, the CDR3 is TGCGCCAGCAGCCAGGAGGGTAACTATGGCTACACCTTC.

V gene TRBV7-9 combines with J gene TRBJ2-2; D perhaps matches TRBD1 (5 bases). This CDR3 comprises 16 residues. Germline values: CDR1 SEHNR, CDR2 FQNEAQ (reference sequence). V was cut by 4 bases and J by 1 base, with 13 bases left in between. The CDR3 region has the DNA TGTGCCAGCAGCTCACCTCAGACAGAGAACACCGGGGAGCTGTTTTTT. Protein product: CASSSPQTENTGELFF.

V is TRBV5-1 and J is TRBJ1-1; D possibly corresponds to TRBD1 (5 bases). V gave up 2 bases and J gave up 1 base, with 15 bases separating them. The CDR3 runs to 16 residues. Germline lookup yields CDR1 SGHRS and CDR2 YFSETQ. CDR3 residues: CASSFLVGGGNTEAFF. The CDR3 region has the DNA TGCGCCAGCAGCTTCCTCGTCGGGGGGGGGAACACTGAAGCTTTCTTT.

The CDR3 spells CASSLTGSSNTEAFF. CDR3 nucleotide sequence: TGTGCCAGCAGCTTGACCGGGAGCTCGAACACTGAAGCTTTCTTT. J is TRBJ1-1 and V is TRBV7-9; D is ambiguous. Trimming pared 3 bases from V and 1 base from J, leaving 12 bases between. CDR3 length equals 15 residues. From germline, CDR1 is SEHNR and CDR2 FQNEAQ (reference sequence).

This clone was picked up one time. The V gene is TRBV4-2, the J gene TRBJ2-1, with a tentative D call TRBD2 (6 bases). V was cut by 8 bases and J by 4 bases, with 12 bases left in between. The CDR3 spans 13 residues. Germline CDR1 is LGHNA and CDR2 is YNFKEQ. For the CDR3, the DNA is TGTGCCAGCGGGTCTAGCGAATACAATGAGCAGTTCTTC. The encoded protein is CASGSSEYNEQFF.

The chain carries TRBV29-1 and TRBJ1-2; TRBD1 aligns across 9 bases. V trimming: 6 bases; J trimming: 8 bases; junction bases outside the gene matches: 4. CDR3 size: 11 residues. The germline V gene has CDR1 SQVTM and CDR2 ANQGSEA. CDR3 sequence reads: CSVWTGEGYTF. CDR3 sequence (DNA): TGCAGCGTGTGGACAGGGGAGGGCTACACCTTC.